The entry that follows covers one T cell receptor beta chain sequence. The entry originates in a study of blood T cells in healthy people across ages. The CDR3 is made up of 12 amino acids. A second PCR of 7 to 11 cycles used a sample-barcoded 5' primer and a J-beta primer mix. Using its own MiXCR run on the 5' RACE reads, TCRdb lists one record per CDR3 protein. The sample lists around 800,000 distinct CDR3 sequences, 25% to 30% occurring once. This same sample was also taken into another study, of T cells of mothers and their children.

V is TRBV21-1 and J is TRBJ2-5. TRBV21-1 is noted as a pseudogene. The receptor comes from a boy aged 5-17 years in good health. Input material: blood. The CDR3 sequence is CASSAAPETQYF. The CDR3 bases are TGTGCCAGCAGCGCCGCCCCAGAAACCCAGTACTTC.